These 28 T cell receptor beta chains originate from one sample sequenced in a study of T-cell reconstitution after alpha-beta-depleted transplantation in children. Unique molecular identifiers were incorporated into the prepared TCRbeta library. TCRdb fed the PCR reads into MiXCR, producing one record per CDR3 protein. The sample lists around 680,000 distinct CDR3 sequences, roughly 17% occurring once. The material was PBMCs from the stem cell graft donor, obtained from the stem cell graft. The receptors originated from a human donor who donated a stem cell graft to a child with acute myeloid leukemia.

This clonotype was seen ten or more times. The CDR3 DNA follows: TGCAGTGCTAGCGGGGGTTTAGAAGAGACCCAGTACTTC. Encoded protein: CSASGGLEETQYF. The rearrangement uses TRBV20-1 and TRBJ2-5; possibly TRBD2 for D (6 bases). The CDR3 consists of 13 residues. Germline values: CDR1 DFQATT, CDR2 SNEGSKA (reference sequence). Trimming shortened V by 3 bases and J by 3 bases, and 11 bases separated the two germline ends.

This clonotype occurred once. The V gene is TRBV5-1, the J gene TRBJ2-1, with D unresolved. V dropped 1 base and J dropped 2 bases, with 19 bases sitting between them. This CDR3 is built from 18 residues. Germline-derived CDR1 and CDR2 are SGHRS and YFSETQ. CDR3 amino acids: CASSLLFQEPATYNEQFF. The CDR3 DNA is TGCGCCAGCAGCTTGTTGTTCCAGGAACCTGCAACCTACAATGAGCAGTTCTTC.

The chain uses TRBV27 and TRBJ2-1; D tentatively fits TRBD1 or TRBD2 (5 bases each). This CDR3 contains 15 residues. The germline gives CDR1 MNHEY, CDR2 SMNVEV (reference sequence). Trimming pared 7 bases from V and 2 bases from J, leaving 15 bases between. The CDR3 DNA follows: TGTGCCAGCACCCAGGGTTGGGGGACCTACAATGAGCAGTTCTTC. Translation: CASTQGWGTYNEQFF.

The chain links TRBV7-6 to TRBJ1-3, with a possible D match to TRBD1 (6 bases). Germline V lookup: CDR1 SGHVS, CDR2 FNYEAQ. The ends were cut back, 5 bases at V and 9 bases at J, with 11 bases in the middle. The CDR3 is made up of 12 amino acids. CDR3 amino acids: CASSGQSSTIYF. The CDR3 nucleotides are TGTGCCAGCAGCGGACAGTCGAGCACCATATATTTT.

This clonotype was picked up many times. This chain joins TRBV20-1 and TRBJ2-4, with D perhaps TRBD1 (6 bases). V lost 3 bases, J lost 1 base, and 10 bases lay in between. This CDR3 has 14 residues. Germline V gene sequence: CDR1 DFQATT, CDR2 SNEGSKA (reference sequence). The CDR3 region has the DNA TGCAGTGCTAGGATGCAGGGGGCCAAAAACATTCAGTACTTC. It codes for CSARMQGAKNIQYF.

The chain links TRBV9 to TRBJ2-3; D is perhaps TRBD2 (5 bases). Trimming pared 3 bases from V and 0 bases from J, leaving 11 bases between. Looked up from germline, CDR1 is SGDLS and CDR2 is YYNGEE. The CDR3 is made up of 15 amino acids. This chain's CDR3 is CASSAGGPSTDTQYF. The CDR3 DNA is TGTGCCAGCAGCGCCGGAGGACCTAGCACAGATACGCAGTATTTT.

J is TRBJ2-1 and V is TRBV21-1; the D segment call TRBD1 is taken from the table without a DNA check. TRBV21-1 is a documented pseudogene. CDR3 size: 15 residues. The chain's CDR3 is CASSNQRGRYNEQFF. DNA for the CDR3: TGTGCCAGCAGCAACCAGCGGGGGCGTTACAATGAGCAGTTCTTC.

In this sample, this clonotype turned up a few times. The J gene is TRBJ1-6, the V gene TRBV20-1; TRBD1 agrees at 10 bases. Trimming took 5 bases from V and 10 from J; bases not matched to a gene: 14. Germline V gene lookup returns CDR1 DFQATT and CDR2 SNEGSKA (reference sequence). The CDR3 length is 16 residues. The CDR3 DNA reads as TGCAGTGCTGCAGGCCCCGGGACAGGGGAGGGATCACCCCTCCACTTT. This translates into CSAAGPGTGEGSPLHF.

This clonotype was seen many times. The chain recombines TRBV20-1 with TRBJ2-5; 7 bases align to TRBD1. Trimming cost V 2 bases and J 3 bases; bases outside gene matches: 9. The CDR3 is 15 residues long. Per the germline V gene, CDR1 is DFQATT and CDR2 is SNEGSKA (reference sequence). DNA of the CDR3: TGCAGTGCTAGAAGGCCCGGGACAGCAAAAGAGACCCAGTACTTC. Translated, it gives CSARRPGTAKETQYF.

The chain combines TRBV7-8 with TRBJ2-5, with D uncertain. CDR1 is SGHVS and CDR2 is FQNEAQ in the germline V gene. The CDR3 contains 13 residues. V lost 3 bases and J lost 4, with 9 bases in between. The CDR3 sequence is CASSFSLRETQYF. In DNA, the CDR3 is TGTGCCAGCAGCTTTAGCCTTAGAGAGACCCAGTACTTC. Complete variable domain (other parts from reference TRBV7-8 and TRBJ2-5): GAGVSQSPRYKVAKRGQDVALRCDPISGHVSLFWYQQALGQGPEFLTYFQNEAQLDKSGLPSDRFFAERPEGSVSTLKIQRTQQEDSAVYLCASSFSLRETQYFGPGTRLLVL.

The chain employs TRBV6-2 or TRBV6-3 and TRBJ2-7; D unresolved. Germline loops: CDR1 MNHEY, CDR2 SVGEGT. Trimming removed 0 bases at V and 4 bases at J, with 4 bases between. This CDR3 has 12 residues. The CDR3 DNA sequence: TGTGCCAGCAGTTACTCGGATTACGAGCAGTACTTC. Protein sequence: CASSYSDYEQYF.

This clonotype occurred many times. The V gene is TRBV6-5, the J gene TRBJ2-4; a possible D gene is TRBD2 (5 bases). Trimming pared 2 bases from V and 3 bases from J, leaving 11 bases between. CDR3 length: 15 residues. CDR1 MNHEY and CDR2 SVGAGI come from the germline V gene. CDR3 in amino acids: CASSYRGYDKNIQYF. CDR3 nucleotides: TGTGCCAGCAGTTACCGGGGTTACGACAAAAACATTCAGTACTTC.

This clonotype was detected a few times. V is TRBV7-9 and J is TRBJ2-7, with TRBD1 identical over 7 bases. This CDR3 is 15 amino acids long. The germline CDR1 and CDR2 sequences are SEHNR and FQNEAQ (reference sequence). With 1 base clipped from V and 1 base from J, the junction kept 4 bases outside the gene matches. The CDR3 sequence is CASSLGDSSSYEQYF. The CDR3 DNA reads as TGTGCCAGCAGCTTAGGGGACAGTTCATCCTACGAGCAGTACTTC.

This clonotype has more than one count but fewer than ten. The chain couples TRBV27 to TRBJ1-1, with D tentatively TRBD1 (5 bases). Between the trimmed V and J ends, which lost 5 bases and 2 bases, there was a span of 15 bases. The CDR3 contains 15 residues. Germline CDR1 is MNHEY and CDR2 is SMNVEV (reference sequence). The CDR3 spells CASSTWGGPNTEAFF. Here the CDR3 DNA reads TGTGCCAGCAGTACGTGGGGGGGACCAAACACTGAAGCTTTCTTT.

The DNA for the CDR3 is TGCAGTGCCGGAGCAGGGAACTCCTACGAGCAGTACTTC. This translates into CSAGAGNSYEQYF. V gene TRBV20-1 combines with J gene TRBJ2-7, with D possibly matching TRBD1 (5 bases). CDR3 size: 13 residues. The V end lost 6 bases, the J end lost 0 bases, and 12 bases lay between the germline ends. The germline gives CDR1 DFQATT, CDR2 SNEGSKA (reference sequence).

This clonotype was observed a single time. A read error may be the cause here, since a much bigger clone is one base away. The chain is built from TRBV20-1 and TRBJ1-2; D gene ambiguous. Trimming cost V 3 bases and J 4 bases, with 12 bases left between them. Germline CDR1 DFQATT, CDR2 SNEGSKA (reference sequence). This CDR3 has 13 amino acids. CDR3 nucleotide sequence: TGCAGTGCTAGGGCTACGGTGGCCTATGGCTACACCTTC. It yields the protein CSARATVAYGYTF.

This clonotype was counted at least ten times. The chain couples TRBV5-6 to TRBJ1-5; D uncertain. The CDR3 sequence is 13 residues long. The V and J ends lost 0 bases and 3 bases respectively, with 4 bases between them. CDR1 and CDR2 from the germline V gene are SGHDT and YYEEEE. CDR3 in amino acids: CASSLGDNQPQHF. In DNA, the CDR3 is TGTGCCAGCAGCTTGGGCGACAATCAGCCCCAGCATTTT.

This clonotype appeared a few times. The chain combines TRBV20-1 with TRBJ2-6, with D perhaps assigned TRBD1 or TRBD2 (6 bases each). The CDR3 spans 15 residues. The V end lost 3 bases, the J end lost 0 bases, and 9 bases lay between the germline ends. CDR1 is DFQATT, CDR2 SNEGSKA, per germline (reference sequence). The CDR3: CSARGGYSGANVLTF. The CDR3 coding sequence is TGCAGTGCTAGGGGGGGCTACTCTGGGGCCAACGTCCTGACTTTC.

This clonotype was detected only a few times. The CDR3 sequence is CASSLSPGVRTGELFF. For the CDR3, the DNA is TGTGCCAGCAGCTTGTCACCAGGGGTTCGCACCGGGGAGCTGTTTTTT. The chain is built from TRBV5-5 and TRBJ2-2, with D maybe TRBD1 (6 bases). This CDR3 comprises 16 residues. Trimming removed 1 base from V and 4 bases from J, with 14 bases in between. Germline loops: CDR1 SGHKS, CDR2 YYEKEE (reference sequence).

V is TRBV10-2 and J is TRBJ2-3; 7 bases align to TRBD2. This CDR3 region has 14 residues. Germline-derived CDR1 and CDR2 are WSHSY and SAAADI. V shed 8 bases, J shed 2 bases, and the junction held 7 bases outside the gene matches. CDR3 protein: CASEPSGFTDTQYF. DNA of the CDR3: TGCGCCAGCGAGCCTAGCGGTTTCACAGATACGCAGTATTTT.

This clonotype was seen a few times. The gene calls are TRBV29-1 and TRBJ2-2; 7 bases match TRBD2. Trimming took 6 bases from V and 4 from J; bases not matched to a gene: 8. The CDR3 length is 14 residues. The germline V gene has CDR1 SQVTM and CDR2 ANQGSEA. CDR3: CSVSERGFTGELFF. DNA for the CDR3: TGCAGCGTATCGGAGCGGGGCTTCACCGGGGAGCTGTTTTTT.

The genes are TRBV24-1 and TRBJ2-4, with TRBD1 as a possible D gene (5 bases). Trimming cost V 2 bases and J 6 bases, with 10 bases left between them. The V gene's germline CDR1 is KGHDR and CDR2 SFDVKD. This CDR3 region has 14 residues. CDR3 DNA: TGTGCCACCAGTGATTCGGTCAGGGCAAACATTCAGTACTTC. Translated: CATSDSVRANIQYF.

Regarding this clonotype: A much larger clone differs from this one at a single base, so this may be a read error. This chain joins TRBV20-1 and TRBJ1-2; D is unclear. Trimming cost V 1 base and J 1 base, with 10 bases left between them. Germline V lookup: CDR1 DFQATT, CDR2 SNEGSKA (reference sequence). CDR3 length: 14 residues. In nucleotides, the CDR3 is TGCAGTGCTAGAGGCGATCGCCTTAACTATGGCTACACCTTC. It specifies CSARGDRLNYGYTF.

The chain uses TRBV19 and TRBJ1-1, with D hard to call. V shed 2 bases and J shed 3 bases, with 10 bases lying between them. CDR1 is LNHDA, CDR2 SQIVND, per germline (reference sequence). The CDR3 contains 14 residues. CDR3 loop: CASSIRELDTEAFF. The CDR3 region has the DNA TGTGCCAGTAGTATACGGGAGTTGGACACTGAAGCTTTCTTT.

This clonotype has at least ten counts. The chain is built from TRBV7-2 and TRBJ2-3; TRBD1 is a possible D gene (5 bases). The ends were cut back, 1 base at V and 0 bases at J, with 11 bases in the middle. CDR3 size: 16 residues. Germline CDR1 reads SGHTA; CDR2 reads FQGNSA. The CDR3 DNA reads TGTGCCAGCAGCTTAGGGGGCAGCTCTAGCACAGATACGCAGTATTTT. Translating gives CASSLGGSSSTDTQYF.

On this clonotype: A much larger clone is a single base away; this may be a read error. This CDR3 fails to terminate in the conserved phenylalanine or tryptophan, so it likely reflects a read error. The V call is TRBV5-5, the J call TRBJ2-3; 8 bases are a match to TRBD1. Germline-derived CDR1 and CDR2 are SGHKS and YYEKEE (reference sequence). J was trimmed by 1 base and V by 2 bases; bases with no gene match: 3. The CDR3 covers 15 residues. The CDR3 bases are TGTGCCAGCAGCTTCGGACAGGGACGCACAGATACGCAGTATGTT. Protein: CASSFGQGRTDTQYV.

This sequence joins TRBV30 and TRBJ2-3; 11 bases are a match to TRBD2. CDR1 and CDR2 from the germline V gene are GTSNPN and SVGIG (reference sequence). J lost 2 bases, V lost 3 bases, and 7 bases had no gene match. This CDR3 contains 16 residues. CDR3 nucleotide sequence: TGTGCCTGGAGACCCTTAGCGGGGGGGACCACAGATACGCAGTATTTT. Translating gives CAWRPLAGGTTDTQYF.

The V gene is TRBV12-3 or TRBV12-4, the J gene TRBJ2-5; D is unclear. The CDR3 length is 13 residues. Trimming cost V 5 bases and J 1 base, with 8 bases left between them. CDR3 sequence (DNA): TGTGCCAGCAGTAAACAGAGCCAAGAGACCCAGTACTTC. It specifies CASSKQSQETQYF.